The 20 T cell receptor beta chains reported below all come from one sample, sequenced in a study of T cell clonality in common variable immunodeficiency. Overall study findings and caveats: In common variable immunodeficiency, TCR beta chains reportedly carried fewer deletions and N-nucleotide insertions.

Assay used: immunoSEQ multiplex PCR; TCRdb lists only in-frame clones, some missing. Observed are approximately 11,000 clones, no singletons, with the top ten taking roughly 6.3%. These receptors are not linked to any known antigen. Sequenced input: peripheral blood mononuclear cells. Source of these receptors: a human donor with common variable immunodeficiency.

A note on this clone: The sequence runs out 3 residues before the end of the CDR3; the remainder is reconstructed from the germline J gene. The chain is built from TRBV7-6 and TRBJ2-7, with a possible D match to TRBD2 (5 bases). This CDR3 is 11 amino acids long. Between the trimmed V and J ends, which lost 6 bases and 3 bases, there was a span of 6 bases. Germline V gene data show CDR1 as SGHVS and CDR2 as FNYEAQ. The CDR3 here is CASSRGYEQYF. CDR3 bases read: TGTGCCAGCAGTCGGGGCTACGAG.

This clone was observed a handful of times. The observed sequence ends 3 residues before the CDR3 terminus, with the missing tail filled in from the germline J gene. The V gene is TRBV7-2, the J gene TRBJ2-5; TRBD2 is a possible D gene (6 bases). V gave up 3 bases and J gave up 2 bases, with 10 bases separating them. The length of the CDR3 is 14 residues. Germline V gene sequence: CDR1 SGHTA, CDR2 FQGNSA. CDR3 sequence reads: CASSFFSGQETQYF. The DNA read from the CDR3 is TGTGCCAGCAGCTTCTTTAGCGGACAAGAGACC.

As for this clone: The read ends 3 residues early relative to the CDR3; the germline J gene fills the gap. V usage is TRBV11-3 and J usage is TRBJ1-1, with TRBD1 identical over 9 bases. The CDR3 loop spans 11 amino acids. Germline V gene data show CDR1 as SGHNT and CDR2 as YENEEA. The CDR3 here is CASQGTGEAFF. The CDR3 bases that were read are TGTGCCAGCCAAGGGACAGGGGAA.

This clone was counted between two and nine times. The CDR3 is cut off 3 residues early in the read; its end comes from the germline J gene. The chain joins TRBV19 to TRBJ2-3, with D maybe TRBD2 (6 bases). Between the trimmed V and J ends, which lost 10 bases and 3 bases, there was a span of 14 bases. CDR1 is LNHDA, CDR2 SQIVND, per germline (reference sequence). The CDR3 loop spans 13 amino acids. The CDR3 DNA, read in part, is TGTGCCACCGGAGCGGGTTTTACAGATACG. Translation: CATGAGFTDT. The entire CDR3 protein reads CATGAGFTDTQYF.

In its sample, this clone was seen a few times. With the read ending 3 residues before the CDR3 end, the germline J gene is used to fill in that end. The V and J genes are TRBV7-6 and TRBJ2-7, with TRBD2 identical over 9 bases. The V and J ends lost 5 bases and 4 bases, in that order; junction bases with no gene match: 3. This CDR3 region has 13 residues. Germline CDR1 and CDR2: SGHVS and FNYEAQ. CDR3 in amino acids: CASSQGLAYEQYF. CDR3 DNA, as far as it was read: TGTGCCAGCAGCCAGGGACTAGCTTACGAG.

This clone was counted between two and nine times. Sequencing ends 3 residues short of the CDR3 end; the germline J gene provides the rest. The rearrangement uses TRBV19 and TRBJ2-1; D possibly corresponds to TRBD1 (6 bases). The CDR3 spans 14 residues. Germline V lookup: CDR1 LNHDA, CDR2 SQIVND (reference sequence). Deletions cut 1 base from V and 9 bases from J, with 13 bases between. CDR3 residues: CASSIARARGEQFF. Partial CDR3 DNA: TGTGCCAGTAGTATAGCCAGGGCCAGGGGTGAG.

This clone was found a few times. The sequenced fragment ends 3 residues before the CDR3 boundary, so the rest is inferred from the germline J gene. The chain employs TRBV30 and TRBJ1-5; D gene unclear. This CDR3 spans 15 amino acids. The V and J ends lost 3 bases and 7 bases respectively, with 19 bases between them. Germline lookup yields CDR1 GTSNPN and CDR2 SVGIG (reference sequence). The CDR3: CAWSLRGGMGQPQHF. The sequenced part of the CDR3 DNA is TGTGCCTGGAGCCTTCGGGGAGGCATGGGGCAGCCC.

On this clone itself: The read is 3 residues too short to cover the CDR3 end, so that end is filled in from the germline J gene. The V call is TRBV11-2, the J call TRBJ2-7, with 8 bases identical to TRBD1. The trim removed 3 bases at V and 0 bases at J, leaving 4 bases unmatched. CDR1 is SGHAT, CDR2 FQNNGV, per germline. This CDR3 contains 15 residues. CDR3 residues: CASSFWTGNSYEQYF. The sequenced CDR3 bases are TGTGCCAGCAGCTTTTGGACAGGGAACTCCTACGAG.

Regarding this clone: The junction shows a germline mismatch at one end, possibly a read error. The sequence runs out 3 residues before the end of the CDR3; the remainder is reconstructed from the germline J gene. V and J are TRBV7-7 and TRBJ2-5, with 12 positions matching TRBD2. CDR3 length equals 16 residues. Germline V CDR1 and CDR2: SSHAT, FNYEAQ (reference sequence). CDR3 residues: CASSFSLAGGGETQYF. The CDR3 bases that were read are TGTGCTAGCAGCTTCTCGCTAGCGGGAGGGGGGGAGACC.

About this clone itself: The CDR3 end falls 3 residues outside the read, so it is completed with the germline J gene. The chain employs TRBV19 and TRBJ1-2; no clear D. The V end lost 7 bases, the J end lost 1 base, and 13 bases lay between the germline ends. The CDR3 has 14 residues. The V gene's germline CDR1 is LNHDA and CDR2 SQIVND (reference sequence). CDR3 bases read: TGTGCCAGTAAACCTGAACGGTTTAACTATGGC. Amino acids: CASKPERFNYG. The CDR3, in full, reads CASKPERFNYGYTF.

This clone came up a few times. Read coverage stops 3 residues before the CDR3 terminus; the germline J gene supplies the remainder. This rearrangement joins TRBV29-1 to TRBJ2-5, with a tentative D call TRBD2 (6 bases). V was clipped by 4 bases and J by 4 bases, with 13 bases between them. The CDR3 is made up of 13 amino acids. Germline CDR1 reads SQVTM; CDR2 reads ANQGSEA. The CDR3 sequence is CSVVRQGGETQYF. The CDR3 bases that were read are TGCAGCGTTGTCAGGCAGGGAGGAGAGACC.

About this clone: The missing CDR3 end, 3 residues past where the read stops, is filled in from the germline J gene. The genes are TRBV5-1 and TRBJ2-5; D gene uncertain. CDR1 and CDR2 from the germline V gene are SGHRS and YFSETQ. Deletions cut 0 bases from V and 0 bases from J, with 9 bases between. This CDR3 contains 15 residues. CDR3: CASSLASGYQETQYF. The CDR3 bases that were read are TGCGCCAGCAGCTTGGCCTCAGGTTACCAAGAGACC. Combining the CDR3 with reference TRBV5-1 and TRBJ2-5 gives the whole variable domain KAGVTQTPRYLIKTRGQQVTLSCSPISGHRSVSWYQQTPGQGLQFLFEYFSETQRNKGNFPGRFSGRQFSNSRSEMNVSTLELGDSALYLCASSLASGYQETQYFGPGTRLLVL.

In this sample, this clone turned up a few times. The CDR3 end falls 3 residues outside the read, so it is completed with the germline J gene. The J gene is TRBJ2-1, the V gene TRBV19; 10 bases match TRBD2. The CDR3 contains 15 residues. The V and J ends lost 5 bases and 9 bases, in that order; junction bases with no gene match: 10. Germline assignment: CDR1 LNHDA and CDR2 SQIVND (reference sequence). Incomplete CDR3 DNA: TGTGCCAGTAGTCACAAGACTTTAGCGGGGGGTGAG. As protein: CASSHKTLAGGE. The whole CDR3 sequence reads CASSHKTLAGGEQFF.

This clone turned up a few times. Relative to the germline gene, one junction end is altered; a read error may explain this. The sequenced fragment ends 3 residues before the CDR3 boundary, so the rest is inferred from the germline J gene. The V gene is TRBV7-9, the J gene TRBJ2-7; D gene ambiguous. CDR3 length: 14 amino acids. Germline CDR1 is SEHNR and CDR2 is FQNEAQ (reference sequence). The CDR3 loop reads CSSSLAVSSYEQYF. The covered CDR3 bases are TGTTCCAGCAGCCTTGCGGTTAGCTCCTACGAG.

A remark on this clone: The CDR3 is cut off 3 residues early in the read; its end comes from the germline J gene. The chain combines TRBV6-2 or TRBV6-3 with TRBJ2-5; D unresolved. V was cut by 2 bases and J by 1 base, with 14 bases left in between. CDR1 and CDR2 from the germline V gene are MNHEY and SVGEGT. The CDR3 is made up of 16 amino acids. CDR3: CASSYPRVAPQETQYF. CDR3 DNA (partial): TGTGCCAGCAGTTACCCCAGAGTAGCTCCCCAAGAGACC.

Only a few counts were recorded for this clone. Sequencing ends 3 residues short of the CDR3 end; the germline J gene provides the rest. The chain links TRBV19 to TRBJ2-4; the match to TRBD1 covers 10 bases. Losses at the gene ends were 9 bases for V and 9 bases for J; bases not matched to a gene: 8. The CDR3 is 13 residues long. Germline V CDR1 and CDR2: LNHDA, SQIVND (reference sequence). The CDR3 DNA, read in part, is TGTGCCAGCAAGGGACAGGGGAGAGTCATT. As protein: CASKGQGRVI. The whole CDR3 is CASKGQGRVIQYF.

This clone is medium-sized (0.01 to 0.1%) in the sample. Coverage ceases 3 residues before the CDR3 finishes, and the germline J gene fills in the end. V is TRBV6-2 or TRBV6-3 and J is TRBJ2-2; D not resolved. The CDR3 extends over 13 amino acids. Trimming cost V 2 bases and J 3 bases, with 4 bases left between them. Germline CDR1 MNHEY, CDR2 SVGEGT. CDR3 amino acids: CASSYRDTGELFF. CDR3 DNA, as far as it was read: TGTGCCAGCAGTTACAGGGACACCGGGGAG.

This clone is labeled as medium-sized. The CDR3 end lies 3 residues beyond the end of the read and is filled in from the germline J gene. The chain joins TRBV7-4 to TRBJ2-7; no clear D gene. The CDR3 totals 14 residues. Germline assignment: CDR1 SGHVT and CDR2 SQSDAQ. Trimming removed 7 bases at V and 2 bases at J, with 15 bases between. The CDR3 DNA, read in part, is TGTGCCAGCATTAAAGGTTACCAAACCTACGAG. Protein: CASIKGYQTYE. The CDR3, in full, reads CASIKGYQTYEQYF.

This clone was detected only a few times. The read finishes 3 residues shy of the CDR3 end, and the germline J gene is used to complete it. This sequence joins TRBV5-1 and TRBJ2-3; 13 nucleotides line up with TRBD2. CDR3 size: 20 residues. The V gene end was trimmed by 4 bases and the J gene end by 4 bases; junction bases not matched to a gene: 18. Germline CDR1 SGHRS, CDR2 YFSETQ. The DNA read from the CDR3 is TGCGCCAGCAGCCTCGATCCAGGACTAGCGGGAGCTCAGCCCCCAGATACG. Amino acids: CASSLDPGLAGAQPPDT. The CDR3 in full is CASSLDPGLAGAQPPDTQYF. Combining the CDR3 with reference TRBV5-1 and TRBJ2-3 gives the whole variable domain KAGVTQTPRYLIKTRGQQVTLSCSPISGHRSVSWYQQTPGQGLQFLFEYFSETQRNKGNFPGRFSGRQFSNSRSEMNVSTLELGDSALYLCASSLDPGLAGAQPPDTQYFGPGTRLTVL.

This clone was seen a handful of times. The read terminates 3 residues before the CDR3 end, so the remaining end is supplied by the germline J gene. V and J are TRBV30 and TRBJ1-3; D might be TRBD1 (6 bases). The CDR3 spans 16 residues. Trimming took 3 bases from V and 0 from J, leaving 15 bases between them. Germline V gene lookup returns CDR1 GTSNPN and CDR2 SVGIG (reference sequence). CDR3 DNA, as far as it was read: TGTGCCTGGAGGGCCCCTCAGGGGTTCTCTGGAAACACC. Its protein is CAWRAPQGFSGNT. The entire CDR3 protein is CAWRAPQGFSGNTIYF.